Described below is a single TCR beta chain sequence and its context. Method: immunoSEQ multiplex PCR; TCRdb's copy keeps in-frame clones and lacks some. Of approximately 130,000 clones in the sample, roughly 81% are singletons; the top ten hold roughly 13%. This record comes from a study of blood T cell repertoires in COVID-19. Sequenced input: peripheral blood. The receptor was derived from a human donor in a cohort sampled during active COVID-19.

CDR3 DNA: TGTGCCAGCATGACGACCCCAGGGTTACGAGATACGCAGTATTTT. Amino acids: CASMTTPGLRDTQYF. This rearrangement joins TRBV28 to TRBJ2-3, with a possible D match to TRBD1 (5 bases). Trimming took 7 bases from V and 5 from J, leaving 19 bases between them. The CDR3 is 15 amino acids. Germline V CDR1 and CDR2: MDHEN, SYDVKM.